Shown below are 25 T cell receptor beta chains from a single sample sequenced in a study of cytomegalovirus exposure and HLA in healthy donors. The PCR used 60 Vbeta and 13 Jbeta primers. Using immunoSEQ multiplex PCR, the repertoire was profiled, and TCRdb retains in-frame clones only, with some absent. The sample contains about 170,000 clones, over 75% of which appear only once. Sequencing used PBMCs. The receptors stem from a male donor in good health and CMV-seronegative.

For the CDR3, the DNA is TGTGCCAGCACCAGGGACAGCACTGAAGCTTTCTTT. Translation gives CASTRDSTEAFF. V usage is TRBV2 and J usage is TRBJ1-1, with 7 bases aligning to TRBD1. J gave up 4 bases and V 7 bases, and 3 bases lay outside the gene matches. CDR1 is SNHLY and CDR2 is FYNNEI in the germline V gene. The CDR3 spans 12 residues.

The CDR3 DNA reads TGTGCCAGCAGCGTGTCGGGGGGCGGAGAGACCCAGTACTTC. Its translation: CASSVSGGGETQYF. The chain couples TRBV7-9 to TRBJ2-5; a weak D match, TRBD2 (7 bases). The CDR3 sequence is 14 residues long. Trimming took off 5 bases at V and 4 bases at J, with 14 bases between the two ends. Germline V gene data show CDR1 as SEHNR and CDR2 as FQNEAQ (reference sequence).

The J gene is TRBJ1-5, the V gene TRBV11-2; D call uncertain. This CDR3 contains 14 residues. Trimming stripped 6 bases from V and 6 bases from J, with 15 bases between. The germline V gene has CDR1 SGHAT and CDR2 FQNNGV. The CDR3 nucleotides read TGTGCCAGCAGTCCTGAGGGCCCCCCTCAGCCCCAGCATTTT. Its protein product is CASSPEGPPQPQHF.

The rearrangement joins TRBV6-1 to TRBJ1-5; D not resolved. The CDR3 sequence is 14 residues long. V was pared by 3 bases and J by 6 bases, with 12 bases between. Germline assignment: CDR1 MNHNS and CDR2 SASEGT. The CDR3 sequence: CASSDAVESQPQHF. The CDR3 bases are TGTGCCAGCAGTGACGCTGTAGAGTCTCAGCCCCAGCATTTT.

The V and J genes are TRBV5-1 and TRBJ2-1; 8 bases agree with TRBD2. Germline CDR1 reads SGHRS; CDR2 reads YFSETQ. The CDR3 is made up of 16 amino acids. The ends lost 4 bases at V and 0 bases at J; junction bases unmatched: 6. CDR3 nucleotide sequence: TGCGCCAGCAGCCGGGAGGGGGTCAGCTCCTACAATGAGCAGTTCTTC. Its translation is CASSREGVSSYNEQFF.

This clone occurred a few times. The rearrangement links TRBV4-1 to TRBJ1-1; D gene ambiguous. The V end lost 2 bases, the J end lost 4 bases, and 8 bases lay between the germline ends. CDR3 length equals 13 residues. Germline values: CDR1 MGHRA, CDR2 YSYEKL. The CDR3 DNA reads as TGCGCCAGCAGCCAAAGCACTGCCACTGAAGCTTTCTTT. Its protein is CASSQSTATEAFF.

About this clone: It is unclear where the CDR3 begins or ends on the DNA, so no DNA is shown, and the CDR3 is as TCRdb lists it. The chain joins TRBV27 to TRBJ2-1; the table gives TRBD1 as D, unverified against the DNA. 17 amino acids form the CDR3, both terminal residues included. Looked up from germline, CDR1 is MNHEY and CDR2 is SMNVEV (reference sequence). CDR3 loop: CASSFFGHATPYNEQFF.

This rearrangement joins TRBV2 to TRBJ2-7; 9 bases are a match to TRBD1. This CDR3 contains 15 residues. Germline V lookup: CDR1 SNHLY, CDR2 FYNNEI. The ends lost 5 bases at V and 7 bases at J; junction bases unmatched: 12. The CDR3 nucleotides read TGTGCCAGCAGTACAGGGGGCCGCTTACGGAGTGAGCAGTACTTC. Its translation: CASSTGGRLRSEQYF.

The chain combines TRBV19 with TRBJ1-2, with unresolved D. V was shortened by 5 bases and J by 7 bases, with 17 bases between the two germline ends. CDR3 length equals 14 residues. Germline V gene data show CDR1 as LNHDA and CDR2 as SQIVND (reference sequence). CDR3 in amino acids: CASSVQRSKVGYTF. The CDR3 DNA reads as TGTGCCAGTAGTGTCCAACGGAGTAAGGTTGGCTACACCTTC.

The DNA for the CDR3 is TGTGCCAGCAGCCAAAAGGAGGGTCAAAGGGGGGGCCACACCGGGGAGCTGTTTTTT. This encodes CASSQKEGQRGGHTGELFF. The chain combines TRBV4-2 with TRBJ2-2; a weak D match, TRBD2 (7 bases). Germline CDR1 is LGHNA and CDR2 is YNFKEQ. This CDR3 is 19 amino acids long. V lost 2 bases to trimming and J lost 3 bases, with 22 bases between them.

The chain employs TRBV30 and TRBJ1-1; D not certain. Trimming left V 3 bases short and J 7 bases short, with 12 bases between. Germline values: CDR1 GTSNPN, CDR2 SVGIG (reference sequence). This CDR3 has 12 residues. As DNA, the CDR3 is TGTGCCTGGAGCCCCGGAGTGGGTGAAGCTTTCTTT. Protein product: CAWSPGVGEAFF.

J is TRBJ1-6 and V is TRBV7-2; D is perhaps TRBD1 (5 bases). The CDR3 has 16 residues. Trimming cost V 4 bases and J 6 bases, with 16 bases left between them. Looked up from germline, CDR1 is SGHTA and CDR2 is FQGNSA. In DNA, the CDR3 is TGTGCCAGCAGCTATTTGGGACTTCCATCTAATTCACCCCTCCACTTT. Translation: CASSYLGLPSNSPLHF.

The chain joins TRBV5-1 to TRBJ1-4, with D uncertain. CDR1 is SGHRS and CDR2 is YFSETQ in the germline V gene. The CDR3 extends over 14 amino acids. Trimming took off 4 bases at V and 2 bases at J, with 9 bases between the two ends. The CDR3 here is CASSPLSTNEKLFF. The CDR3 DNA sequence: TGCGCCAGCAGCCCCCTAAGCACTAATGAAAAACTGTTTTTT.

The V call is TRBV29-1, the J call TRBJ2-5; a possible D gene is TRBD2 (5 bases). Deletions cut 3 bases from V and 5 bases from J, with 10 bases between. In germline, CDR1 is SQVTM, CDR2 ANQGSEA. CDR3 length: 12 residues. CDR3: CSVESSTETQYF. The CDR3 nucleotides read TGCAGCGTTGAGTCTAGCACGGAGACCCAGTACTTC.

This clone came up once. The sample carries other DNA sequences with the same CDR3. This chain uses TRBV6-1 with TRBJ2-5; 13 bases are a match to TRBD2. From germline, CDR1 is MNHNS and CDR2 SASEGT. Trimming cost V 4 bases and J 2 bases; bases outside gene matches: 1. The CDR3 is made up of 15 amino acids. The CDR3, as DNA: TGTGCCAGCAGTGGGGGACTAGCGGGACAAGAGACCCAGTACTTC. Amino acids: CASSGGLAGQETQYF.

The chain couples TRBV9 to TRBJ2-5; tentatively, D is TRBD2 (5 bases). V lost 0 bases, J lost 2 bases, and 11 bases lay in between. Germline assignment: CDR1 SGDLS and CDR2 YYNGEE. This CDR3 contains 15 residues. Here the CDR3 DNA reads TGTGCCAGCAGCGTAGAAGAGCGGCAACAAGAGACCCAGTACTTC. Protein sequence: CASSVEERQQETQYF. The complete variable domain, with remaining parts taken from reference TRBV9 and TRBJ2-5, reads DSGVTQTPKHLITATGQRVTLRCSPRSGDLSVYWYQQSLDQGLQFLIQYYNGEERAKGNILERFSAQQFPDLHSELNLSSLELGDSALYFCASSVEERQQETQYFGPGTRLLVL.

The chain combines TRBV15 with TRBJ2-1; TRBD2 matches at 9 bases. This CDR3 contains 18 residues. After removal of 0 bases from V and 6 bases from J, the junction contained 12 bases not matched to a gene. In germline, CDR1 is LNHNV, CDR2 YYDKDF (reference sequence). This chain's CDR3 is CATSRDLFGAGGRNEQFF. The CDR3 coding sequence is TGTGCCACCAGCAGAGATCTATTCGGGGCGGGGGGGCGCAATGAGCAGTTCTTC.

The chain carries TRBV5-6 and TRBJ1-1; D may be TRBD1 (5 bases). CDR1 SGHDT and CDR2 YYEEEE come from the germline V gene. The CDR3 contains 13 residues. The V end was cut by 4 bases, the J end by 5 bases, with 12 bases between. The CDR3 bases are TGTGCCAGCAGCCTTCAGGGTCGGACTGAAGCTTTCTTT. It encodes CASSLQGRTEAFF.

For this clone: Other nucleotide sequences in the sample specify the same CDR3. This sequence joins TRBV6-5 and TRBJ2-7; TRBD1 matches 9 bases. Germline CDR1 reads MNHEY; CDR2 reads SVGAGI. This CDR3 region has 14 residues. V lost 0 bases and J lost 3; bases outside the gene matches: 0. For the CDR3, the DNA is TGTGCCAGCAGTTACTCGGACAGGGGCTACGAGCAGTACTTC. This codes for CASSYSDRGYEQYF.

This chain links TRBV5-5 with TRBJ2-7, with D perhaps matching TRBD1 (6 bases). Trimming left V 4 bases short and J 5 bases short, with 13 bases between. Germline CDR1 SGHKS, CDR2 YYEKEE (reference sequence). There are 13 residues in the CDR3. CDR3 sequence reads: CASSHQGMDEQYF. CDR3 nucleotides: TGTGCCAGCAGCCATCAGGGGATGGACGAGCAGTACTTC.

This chain connects TRBV9 to TRBJ1-1; the D gene is possibly TRBD1 (5 bases). This CDR3 spans 17 amino acids. Trimming shortened V by 0 bases and J by 1 base, and 16 bases separated the two germline ends. CDR1 SGDLS and CDR2 YYNGEE come from the germline V gene. The DNA for the CDR3 is TGTGCCAGCAGCGTAGGTGGATTCGGGGGATCGAACACTGAAGCTTTCTTT. Its translation is CASSVGGFGGSNTEAFF.

This rearrangement joins TRBV6-5 to TRBJ2-3; a possible D gene is TRBD1 (6 bases). Germline CDR1 reads MNHEY; CDR2 reads SVGAGI. CDR3 length: 13 amino acids. V was shortened by 6 bases and J by 14 bases, with 21 bases between the two germline ends. CDR3 amino acids: CASSTKTGTRRYF. CDR3 nucleotide sequence: TGTGCCAGCAGCACCAAGACCGGGACAAGGAGGTATTTT.

This clone was observed a few times. The chain is built from TRBV18 and TRBJ1-2; D is unclear. The CDR3 is 18 residues long. V lost 1 base to trimming and J lost 7 bases, with 25 bases between them. Germline V gene sequence: CDR1 KGHSH, CDR2 LQKENI. The CDR3 bases are TGTGCCAGCTCACCACGAGGCAAAACCCCCCCTAACCTCTTTGGCTACACCTTC. Translation: CASSPRGKTPPNLFGYTF.

The J gene is TRBJ1-6, the V gene TRBV4-2; D perhaps matches TRBD1 (5 bases). The CDR3 consists of 16 residues. CDR1 is LGHNA and CDR2 is YNFKEQ in the germline V gene. V was pared by 0 bases and J by 3 bases, with 9 bases between. CDR3 residues: CASSQEDRIYNSPLHF. Written as DNA, the CDR3 is TGTGCCAGCAGCCAAGAAGACAGAATCTATAATTCACCCCTCCACTTT.

V gene TRBV30 combines with J gene TRBJ1-5, with TRBD1 identical over 8 bases. V was clipped by 5 bases and J by 3 bases; unmatched bases: 3. This CDR3 has 13 amino acids. Germline-derived CDR1 and CDR2 are GTSNPN and SVGIG (reference sequence). Here the CDR3 reads CAWGQGNNQPQHF. Here the CDR3 DNA reads TGTGCCTGGGGACAGGGTAACAATCAGCCCCAGCATTTT.